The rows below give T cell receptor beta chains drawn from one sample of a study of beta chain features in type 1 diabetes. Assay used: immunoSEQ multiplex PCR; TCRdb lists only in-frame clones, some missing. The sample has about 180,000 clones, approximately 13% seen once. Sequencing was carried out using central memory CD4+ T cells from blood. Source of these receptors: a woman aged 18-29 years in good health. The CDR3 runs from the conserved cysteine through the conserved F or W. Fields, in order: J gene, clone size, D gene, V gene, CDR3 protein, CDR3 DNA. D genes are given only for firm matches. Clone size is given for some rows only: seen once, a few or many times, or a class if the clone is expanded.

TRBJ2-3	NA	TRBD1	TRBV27	CASSLGDRGTDTQYF	TGTGCCAGCAGTCTGGGGGACAGGGGGACAGATACGCAGTATTTT
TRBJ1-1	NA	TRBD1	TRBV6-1	CASSSRQGRTEAFF	TGTGCCAGCAGTTCTCGACAGGGTCGAACTGAAGCTTTCTTT
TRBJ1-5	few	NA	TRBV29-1	CSSRAGENQPQHF	TGCAGCTCAAGGGCGGGGGAAAATCAGCCCCAGCATTTT
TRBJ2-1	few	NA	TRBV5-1	CASSLSGAVNEQFF	TGCGCCAGCAGCTTATCGGGAGCAGTAAATGAGCAGTTCTTC
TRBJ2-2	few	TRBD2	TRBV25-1	CASSTGGKAGELFF	TGTGCCAGTAGTACGGGGGGTAAGGCCGGGGAGCTGTTTTTT
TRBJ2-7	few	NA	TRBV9	CASSETHRGIDGEQYF	TGTGCCAGCAGCGAAACCCACCGGGGGATAGATGGGGAGCAGTACTTC
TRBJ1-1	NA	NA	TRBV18	CASSPAIKNTEAFF	TGTGCCAGCTCACCTGCTATTAAGAACACTGAAGCTTTCTTT
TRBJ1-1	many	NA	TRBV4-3	CASSQHAVGAEAFF	TGCGCCAGCAGCCAACACGCCGTAGGGGCTGAAGCTTTCTTT
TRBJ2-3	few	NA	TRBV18	CASSPPDRRGDTQYF	TGTGCCAGCTCACCACCGGACAGGAGGGGGGATACGCAGTATTTT
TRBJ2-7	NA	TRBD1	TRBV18	CASSLRTGAREQYF	TGTGCCAGCTCACTGCGGACAGGGGCCCGGGAGCAGTACTTC